The 10 T cell receptor beta chains given below trace back to one sample, sequenced in a study of T cells after posttransplantation cyclophosphamide. Cyclophosphamide on days +3 and +4 followed busulfan-fludarabine conditioning and a marrow graft. Profiled with immunoSEQ multiplex PCR; TCRdb holds only in-frame clones, not every one. The table records more than 10,000 clones, about 90% of them present only once. The source was PBMCs, collected after allogeneic stem cell transplant with posttransplant cyclophosphamide. The receptor set was obtained from a female patient between 30 and 39 years old who received an allogeneic stem cell transplant from an unrelated donor, was CMV-positive, and had no GVHD. Some T cells may have come from the graft donor.

The V and J genes are TRBV18 and TRBJ2-2; D remains ambiguous. The ends were cut back, 0 bases at V and 1 base at J, with 6 bases in the middle. This CDR3 region has 15 residues. Per the germline V gene, CDR1 is KGHSH and CDR2 is LQKENI. The CDR3 spells CASSPPVRNTGELFF. The CDR3 DNA reads TGTGCCAGCTCACCACCGGTCAGGAACACCGGGGAGCTGTTTTTT.

This rearrangement joins TRBV6-1 to TRBJ1-2; a weak D match, TRBD1 (5 bases). V was clipped by 7 bases and J by 3 bases, with 12 bases between them. Germline values: CDR1 MNHNS, CDR2 SASEGT. The CDR3 covers 13 residues. CDR3 amino acids: CASKRWGDYGYTF. The DNA for the CDR3 is TGTGCCAGCAAGCGGTGGGGGGACTATGGCTACACCTTC.

This clone came up once. V is TRBV5-8 and J is TRBJ1-6; D is perhaps TRBD1 (6 bases). V dropped 4 bases and J dropped 7 bases, with 21 bases sitting between them. CDR1 is SGHTS and CDR2 is YDEGEE in the germline V gene. The CDR3 is 17 amino acids. CDR3 nucleotide sequence: TGTGCCAGCAGCGACGCCTCGGGACACCCAAGGAATTCACCCCTCCACTTT. It codes for CASSDASGHPRNSPLHF.

This chain connects TRBV7-6 to TRBJ2-3, with 10 bases matching TRBD2. V lost 3 bases, J lost 4 bases, and 13 bases stayed unmatched. Germline CDR1 reads SGHVS; CDR2 reads FNYEAQ. The CDR3 consists of 18 residues. In nucleotides, the CDR3 is TGTGCCAGCAGCTTTGGACCCTCAGCGGGAGGGCAGGCAGATACGCAGTATTTT. Protein sequence: CASSFGPSAGGQADTQYF. Full variable domain (missing parts from reference TRBV7-6 and TRBJ2-3): GAGVSQSPRYKVTKRGQDVALRCDPISGHVSLYWYRQALGQGPEFLTYFNYEAQQDKSGLPNDRFSAERPEGSISTLTIQRTEQRDSAMYRCASSFGPSAGGQADTQYFGPGTRLTVL.

This clone has only one observation. The J gene is TRBJ2-1, the V gene TRBV7-6; 13 nucleotides align to TRBD2. Per germline, CDR1 SGHVS and CDR2 FNYEAQ. Trimming took 1 base from V and 5 from J; bases not matched to a gene: 8. The CDR3 sequence is 18 residues long. CDR3 residues: CASSLGTSGSWRDNEQFF. CDR3 coding DNA: TGTGCCAGCAGCTTAGGGACTAGCGGGAGTTGGCGCGACAATGAGCAGTTCTTC.

The chain employs TRBV9 and TRBJ2-3, with 9 bases fitting TRBD2. The V gene's germline CDR1 is SGDLS and CDR2 YYNGEE. The length of the CDR3 is 15 residues. V lost 2 bases to trimming and J lost 3 bases; unmatched junction nucleotides: 4. Here the CDR3 DNA reads TGTGCCAGCAGCGTCAGACTAGCGGCGACAGATACGCAGTATTTT. It encodes CASSVRLAATDTQYF.

The chain uses TRBV28 and TRBJ1-6; 7 positions match TRBD1. CDR1 is MDHEN, CDR2 SYDVKM, per germline. The CDR3 length is 16 residues. Trimming cost V 3 bases and J 7 bases; bases outside gene matches: 9. The CDR3 loop is CASSFKKTGTNSPLHF. CDR3 nucleotides: TGTGCCAGCAGTTTCAAAAAGACAGGGACGAATTCACCCCTCCACTTT.

V is TRBV27 and J is TRBJ2-7, with 7 bases matching TRBD2. The CDR3 contains 17 residues. Germline loops: CDR1 MNHEY, CDR2 SMNVEV (reference sequence). V was pared by 4 bases and J by 3 bases, with 15 bases of the junction left unmatched. The CDR3 loop reads CASSSIPPRDYIYEQYF. The CDR3 nucleotides are TGTGCCAGCAGTTCTATCCCTCCACGGGACTACATCTACGAGCAGTACTTC.

The chain combines TRBV2 with TRBJ1-1, with D perhaps TRBD1 (6 bases). The CDR3 runs to 15 residues. Per the germline V gene, CDR1 is SNHLY and CDR2 is FYNNEI. With 6 bases removed from V and 6 bases from J, the gap between germline ends came to 20 bases. The CDR3 DNA sequence: TGTGCCAGCAGGTCTGGACAGTCGTTCGGAGCTGAAGCTTTCTTT. Translating it yields CASRSGQSFGAEAFF.

The chain uses TRBV6-5 and TRBJ2-1; 8 bases are a match to TRBD2. This CDR3 has 16 amino acids. Germline CDR1 reads MNHEY; CDR2 reads SVGAGI. J was trimmed by 0 bases and V by 4 bases; bases with no gene match: 5. CDR3 sequence (DNA): TGTGCCAGCAGTTCCCCCCTAGCGGGCTCCTACAATGAGCAGTTCTTC. Its translation: CASSSPLAGSYNEQFF.